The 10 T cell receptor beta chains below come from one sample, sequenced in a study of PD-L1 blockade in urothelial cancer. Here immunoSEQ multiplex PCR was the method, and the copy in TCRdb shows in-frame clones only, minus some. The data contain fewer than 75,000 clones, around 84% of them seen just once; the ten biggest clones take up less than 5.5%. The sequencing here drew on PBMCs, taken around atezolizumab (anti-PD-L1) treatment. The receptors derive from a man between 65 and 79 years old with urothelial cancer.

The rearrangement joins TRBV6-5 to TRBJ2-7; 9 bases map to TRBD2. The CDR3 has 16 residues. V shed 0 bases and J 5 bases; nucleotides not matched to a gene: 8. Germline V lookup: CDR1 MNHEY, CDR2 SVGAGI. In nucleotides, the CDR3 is TGTGCCAGCAGTTACTCGCCTAGCGGGGCCCCAAACGAGCAGTACTTC. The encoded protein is CASSYSPSGAPNEQYF.

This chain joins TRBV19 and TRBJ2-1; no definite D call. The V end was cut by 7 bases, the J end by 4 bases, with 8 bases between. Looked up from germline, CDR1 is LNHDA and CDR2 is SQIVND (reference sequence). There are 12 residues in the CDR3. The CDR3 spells CASISEYNEQFF. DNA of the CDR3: TGTGCCAGTATAAGCGAGTACAATGAGCAGTTCTTC.

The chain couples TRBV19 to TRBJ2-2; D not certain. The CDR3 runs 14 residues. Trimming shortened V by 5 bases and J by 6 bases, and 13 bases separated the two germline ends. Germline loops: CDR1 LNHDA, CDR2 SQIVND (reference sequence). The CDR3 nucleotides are TGTGCCAGTAGTCGGCCCGGGTCGGCCGGGGAGCTGTTTTTT. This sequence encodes CASSRPGSAGELFF.

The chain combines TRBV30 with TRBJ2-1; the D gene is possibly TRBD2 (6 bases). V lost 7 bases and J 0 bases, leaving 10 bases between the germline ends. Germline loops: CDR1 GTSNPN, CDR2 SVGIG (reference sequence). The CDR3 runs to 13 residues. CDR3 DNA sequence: TGTGCCTCCACGGGAGACTCCTACAATGAGCAGTTCTTC. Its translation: CASTGDSYNEQFF.

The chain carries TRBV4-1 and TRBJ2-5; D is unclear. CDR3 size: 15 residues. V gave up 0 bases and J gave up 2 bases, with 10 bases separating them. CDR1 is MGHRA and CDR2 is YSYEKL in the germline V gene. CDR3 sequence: CASSQDRTAQETQYF. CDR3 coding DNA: TGCGCCAGCAGCCAAGATCGCACAGCTCAAGAGACCCAGTACTTC.

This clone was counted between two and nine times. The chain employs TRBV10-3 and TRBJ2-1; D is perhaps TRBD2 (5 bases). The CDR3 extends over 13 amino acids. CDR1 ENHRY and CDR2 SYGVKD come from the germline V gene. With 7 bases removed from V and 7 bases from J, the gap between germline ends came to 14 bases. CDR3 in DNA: TGTGCCATCATGAGGGATGATAAAAATGAGCAGTTCTTC. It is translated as CAIMRDDKNEQFF.

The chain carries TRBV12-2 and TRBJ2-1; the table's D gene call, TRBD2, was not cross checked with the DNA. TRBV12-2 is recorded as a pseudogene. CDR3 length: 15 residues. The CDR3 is CASRFFGSNDNEQFF. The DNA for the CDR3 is TGTGCAAGTCGCTTTTTCGGGAGTAACGACAATGAGCAGTTCTTC.

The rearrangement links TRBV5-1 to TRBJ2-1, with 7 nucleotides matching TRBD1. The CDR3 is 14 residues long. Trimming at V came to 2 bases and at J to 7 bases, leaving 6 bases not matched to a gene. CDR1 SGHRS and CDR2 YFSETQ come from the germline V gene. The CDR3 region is CASSFDRVGNEQFF. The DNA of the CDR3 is TGCGCCAGCAGCTTCGACAGGGTGGGAAATGAGCAGTTCTTC.

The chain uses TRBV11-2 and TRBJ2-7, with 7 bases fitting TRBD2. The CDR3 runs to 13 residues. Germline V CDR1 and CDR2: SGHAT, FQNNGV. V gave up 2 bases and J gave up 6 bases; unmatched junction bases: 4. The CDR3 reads CASSLKRDSEQYF. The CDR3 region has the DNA TGTGCCAGCAGCTTAAAGCGGGATAGCGAGCAGTACTTC.

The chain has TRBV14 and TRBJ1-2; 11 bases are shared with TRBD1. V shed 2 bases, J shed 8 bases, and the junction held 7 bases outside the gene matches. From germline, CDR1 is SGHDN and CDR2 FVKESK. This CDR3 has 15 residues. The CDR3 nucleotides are TGTGCCAGCAGCCAAAGGACAGGGGGCGCGGAAGGCTACACCTTC. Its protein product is CASSQRTGGAEGYTF.